This T cell receptor (beta chain) was sequenced during a study of glioma-infiltrating T cells after dendritic cell vaccination. Study as a whole: Between about 2002 and 2013, patients got autologous tumor lysate-pulsed dendritic cell vaccines.

Time point in this sample: after dendritic cell vaccination, including at tumor progression/relapse. Before vaccination, two weeks after the third vaccination, and at progression, PBMC were collected. Trimming took off 6 bases at V and 2 bases at J, with 29 bases between the two ends. This CDR3 is built from 19 residues. Germline values: CDR1 SNHLY, CDR2 FYNNEI. By proportion, this clone is medium-sized. The data were produced by immunoSEQ multiplex PCR, yet TCRdb's version contains in-frame clones alone and is incomplete. The profile covers 100,000 or so clones, with 90% appearing a single time and 2.7% taken by the ten largest.

The genes are TRBV2 and TRBJ2-7; weak D call: TRBD1 (5 bases). Sequenced here: blood, sampled after dendritic cell vaccination. This sequence originates from a human donor with glioblastoma. The CDR3 spells CASRGQKLSWGNSPYEQYF. CDR3 coding DNA: TGTGCCAGCAGAGGACAAAAACTCAGTTGGGGTAATTCACCCTACGAGCAGTACTTC.